A single sample gave rise to the 26 T cell receptor beta chains below, sequenced in a study of radiation and T cells in renal cell carcinoma. The time point here: blood 4 weeks post-SBRT, at nephrectomy. Treatment here: 15 Gy SBRT to primary tumor, nephrectomy 4 weeks later. Measured with immunoSEQ multiplex PCR; TCRdb has only the in-frame clones, and not every one. Found here are under 100,000 clones, around 84% of them singletons; the top ten hold about 7.2%. Sequences were derived from blood, sampled from a patient whose treatment included radiotherapy and nephrectomy. All receptors derive from a man aged 60-69 years with renal cell carcinoma.

The V and J genes are TRBV4-1 and TRBJ2-1; 7 bases agree with TRBD1. With 0 bases clipped from V and 6 bases from J, the junction kept 11 bases outside the gene matches. Germline-derived CDR1 and CDR2 are MGHRA and YSYEKL. The CDR3 is 17 residues long. CDR3 DNA sequence: TGCGCCAGCAGCCAAGATATTATGACGGGACAGATCAATGAGCAGTTCTTC. This gives the protein CASSQDIMTGQINEQFF.

This clone came up many times. The genes are TRBV2 and TRBJ2-7; TRBD2 matches 7 bases. The germline V gene has CDR1 SNHLY and CDR2 FYNNEI. Losses at the gene ends were 4 bases for V and 5 bases for J; bases not matched to a gene: 2. The CDR3 sequence is 12 residues long. CDR3 in DNA: TGTGCCAGCAGTGGGACTAGGGACGAGCAGTACTTC. Protein: CASSGTRDEQYF.

The chain links TRBV6-1 to TRBJ2-6, with D unclear. CDR1 and CDR2 (germline): MNHNS, SASEGT. Trimming removed 4 bases at V and 0 bases at J, with 7 bases between. The CDR3 totals 15 residues. The CDR3 loop is CASSASFSGANVLTF. The CDR3 nucleotides are TGTGCCAGCAGTGCCTCATTCTCTGGGGCCAACGTCCTGACTTTC.

V gene TRBV19 combines with J gene TRBJ2-7; TRBD2 matches 10 bases. V trimming: 6 bases; J trimming: 3 bases; junction bases outside the gene matches: 8. Germline CDR1 and CDR2: LNHDA and SQIVND (reference sequence). CDR3 length: 15 residues. DNA of the CDR3: TGTGCCAGTAGACGAGGACTAGCGGAGGGCTACGAGCAGTACTTC. This gives the protein CASRRGLAEGYEQYF.

The V call is TRBV5-1, the J call TRBJ2-1; D ambiguous. V lost 2 bases and J 7 bases, leaving 7 bases between the germline ends. The CDR3 is 12 residues long. Germline CDR1 is SGHRS and CDR2 is YFSETQ. The CDR3 reads CASSFAPNEQFF. The CDR3 DNA reads TGCGCCAGCAGCTTTGCGCCTAATGAGCAGTTCTTC.

This clone was seen only a few times. The chain links TRBV10-3 to TRBJ1-1, with 9 bases lining up with TRBD1. V lost 6 bases, J lost 4 bases, and 12 bases stayed unmatched. The CDR3 totals 16 residues. Germline V gives CDR1 ENHRY, CDR2 SYGVKD. CDR3 nucleotide sequence: TGTGCCATCAGCCCTAGGCGGGACAGGGTTGGCACTGAAGCTTTCTTT. It yields the protein CAISPRRDRVGTEAFF.

This clone is a singleton in its sample. The chain recombines TRBV7-9 with TRBJ2-1; 8 nucleotides match TRBD1. CDR1 is SEHNR, CDR2 FQNEAQ, per germline (reference sequence). The CDR3 extends over 15 amino acids. V lost 1 base to trimming and J lost 10 bases; unmatched junction nucleotides: 9. The CDR3 nucleotides read TGTGCCAGCAGCTTAGATGGGACAGGAGTAGCGGAGCAGTTCTTC. Protein: CASSLDGTGVAEQFF.

A single count supports this clone. The CDR3 loop reads CAISEQVQMNTEAFF. In nucleotides, the CDR3 is TGTGCCATCAGTGAACAGGTACAGATGAACACTGAAGCTTTCTTT. This chain links TRBV10-3 with TRBJ1-1; a weak D match, TRBD1 (5 bases). Germline V gives CDR1 ENHRY, CDR2 SYGVKD. This CDR3 is 15 amino acids long. Trimming left V 3 bases short and J 0 bases short, with 11 bases between.

The gene calls are TRBV7-2 and TRBJ1-1; TRBD1 is a possible D gene (5 bases). CDR1 SGHTA and CDR2 FQGNSA come from the germline V gene. Trimming shortened V by 5 bases and J by 1 base, and 17 bases separated the two germline ends. The CDR3 has 16 residues. The CDR3 DNA follows: TGTGCCAGCAGCGCTGGGGGGAGGTGGACGAACACTGAAGCTTTCTTT. Translation gives CASSAGGRWTNTEAFF.

V and J are TRBV6-6 and TRBJ1-2, with 7 positions matching TRBD1. CDR1 and CDR2 from the germline V gene are MNHNY and SVGAGI (reference sequence). The CDR3 is made up of 13 amino acids. V was pared by 0 bases and J by 7 bases, with 2 bases of the junction left unmatched. The CDR3 DNA follows: TGTGCCAGCAGTTACTCACAGGGGTCTGGCTACACCTTC. Its translation: CASSYSQGSGYTF.

The gene calls are TRBV7-9 and TRBJ2-2; 11 bases align to TRBD2. Losses at the gene ends were 7 bases for V and 3 bases for J; bases not matched to a gene: 1. Germline V gives CDR1 SEHNR, CDR2 FQNEAQ (reference sequence). This CDR3 region has 14 residues. The CDR3 DNA follows: TGTGCCAGCAAACTAGCGGGAGACACCGGGGAGCTGTTTTTT. Translating gives CASKLAGDTGELFF.

The rearrangement joins TRBV6-5 to TRBJ2-7, with D possibly being TRBD2 (6 bases). Germline-derived CDR1 and CDR2 are MNHEY and SVGAGI. CDR3 length equals 14 residues. The V and J ends lost 0 bases and 7 bases respectively, with 13 bases between them. The CDR3 here is CASSYSPGVSEQYF. CDR3 bases: TGTGCCAGCAGTTACTCCCCGGGGGTTAGTGAGCAGTACTTC.

This chain connects TRBV18 to TRBJ1-4; D not certain. The CDR3 has 15 residues. The germline V and J ends were trimmed by 0 bases and 6 bases, with 11 bases remaining between them. Germline-derived CDR1 and CDR2 are KGHSH and LQKENI. CDR3 sequence: CASSPPEGLDEKLFF. CDR3 DNA: TGTGCCAGCTCACCACCGGAGGGCCTGGATGAAAAACTGTTTTTT.

A single count supports this clone. The CDR3 nucleotides read TGTGCCAGCAGCGTAGCGGGGGGCCACCAGTTCTTC. As protein: CASSVAGGHQFF. V is TRBV9 and J is TRBJ2-1; TRBD2 might be the D (7 bases). The V gene lost 0 bases and the J gene lost 13 bases, with 11 bases spanning the gap. The CDR3 covers 12 residues. Per germline, CDR1 SGDLS and CDR2 YYNGEE. The variable domain in full, completed from reference TRBV9 and TRBJ2-1, reads DSGVTQTPKHLITATGQRVTLRCSPRSGDLSVYWYQQSLDQGLQFLIQYYNGEERAKGNILERFSAQQFPDLHSELNLSSLELGDSALYFCASSVAGGHQFFGPGTRLTVL.

The rearrangement links TRBV19 to TRBJ2-5; 7 bases line up with TRBD2. The CDR3 has 14 amino acids. V was pared by 4 bases and J by 4 bases, with 6 bases of the junction left unmatched. Germline values: CDR1 LNHDA, CDR2 SQIVND (reference sequence). CDR3 sequence (DNA): TGTGCCAGTAGTACACGGACTAGTCCAGAGACCCAGTACTTC. Amino acid sequence: CASSTRTSPETQYF.

V usage is TRBV21-1 and J usage is TRBJ2-7; the table's D call of TRBD1 was not tested on the DNA. TRBV21-1 is a known pseudogene. The CDR3 covers 13 residues. CDR3 amino acids: CASSRGHPYEQYF. The CDR3 coding sequence is TGTGCCAGCAGTCGAGGACACCCCTACGAGCAGTACTTC.

The chain carries TRBV19 and TRBJ2-7; 9 bases line up with TRBD1. Germline V gene lookup returns CDR1 LNHDA and CDR2 SQIVND (reference sequence). The ends lost 3 bases at V and 3 bases at J; junction bases unmatched: 6. The CDR3 has 15 amino acids. CDR3 sequence (DNA): TGTGCCAGTAGTATTTCGGGGGGACAGGGCTACGAGCAGTACTTC. It specifies CASSISGGQGYEQYF.

The chain uses TRBV9 and TRBJ2-2; D may be TRBD2 (6 bases). V was shortened by 0 bases and J by 2 bases, with 8 bases between the two germline ends. This CDR3 is built from 15 residues. The germline gives CDR1 SGDLS, CDR2 YYNGEE. The CDR3 loop is CASSVVGSNTGELFF. As DNA, the CDR3 is TGTGCCAGCAGCGTAGTCGGGAGTAACACCGGGGAGCTGTTTTTT.

The chain joins TRBV7-2 to TRBJ2-3; possible D gene TRBD2, 6 bases. The CDR3 extends over 15 amino acids. Germline V gene data show CDR1 as SGHTA and CDR2 as FQGNSA. The V end was cut by 5 bases, the J end by 4 bases, with 16 bases between. DNA for the CDR3: TGTGCCAGCAGCCCACCGCCGGGACTCCCAGATACGCAGTATTTT. Residues: CASSPPPGLPDTQYF. Full variable domain (rest looked up from reference TRBV7-2 and TRBJ2-3): GAGVSQSPSNKVTEKGKDVELRCDPISGHTALYWYRQSLGQGLEFLIYFQGNSAPDKSGLPSDRFSAERTGGSVSTLTIQRTQQEDSAVYLCASSPPPGLPDTQYFGPGTRLTVL.

J is TRBJ1-1 and V is TRBV10-3, with TRBD1 as a possible D gene (6 bases). The CDR3 sequence is 13 residues long. The V and J ends lost 5 bases and 4 bases respectively, with 11 bases between them. The V gene's germline CDR1 is ENHRY and CDR2 SYGVKD. CDR3 nucleotides: TGTGCCATCAGTCGGGGGGGCACCACTGAAGCTTTCTTT. As protein: CAISRGGTTEAFF.

This chain links TRBV5-1 with TRBJ2-3; tentative D call: TRBD2 (6 bases). There are 13 residues in the CDR3. The V end was cut by 4 bases, the J end by 2 bases, with 8 bases between. The germline V gene encodes CDR1 SGHRS and CDR2 YFSETQ. CDR3 DNA sequence: TGCGCCAGCAGCGTGCGGGACACAGATACGCAGTATTTT. Translation: CASSVRDTDTQYF.

The genes are TRBV7-8 and TRBJ1-5; D unclear. Per germline, CDR1 SGHVS and CDR2 FQNEAQ. V lost 3 bases to trimming and J lost 5 bases, with 8 bases between them. The CDR3 length is 13 residues. CDR3 nucleotides: TGTGCCAGCAGCTTGAGTTCGGATCAGCCCCAGCATTTT. It encodes CASSLSSDQPQHF. Complete variable domain (other parts from reference TRBV7-8 and TRBJ1-5): GAGVSQSPRYKVAKRGQDVALRCDPISGHVSLFWYQQALGQGPEFLTYFQNEAQLDKSGLPSDRFFAERPEGSVSTLKIQRTQQEDSAVYLCASSLSSDQPQHFGDGTRLSIL.

The chain uses TRBV19 and TRBJ2-2, with no clear D. The germline gives CDR1 LNHDA, CDR2 SQIVND (reference sequence). This CDR3 spans 13 amino acids. The V end lost 6 bases, the J end lost 6 bases, and 11 bases lay between the germline ends. CDR3 nucleotide sequence: TGTGCCAGTAGAGTTAGCCGCCCCGGGGAGCTGTTTTTT. Protein sequence: CASRVSRPGELFF.

The V gene is TRBV11-2, the J gene TRBJ2-2; no reliable D call. The CDR3 loop spans 15 amino acids. The ends were cut back, 2 bases at V and 6 bases at J, with 13 bases in the middle. Germline V gene data show CDR1 as SGHAT and CDR2 as FQNNGV. This CDR3 reads CASSLPTPLAGELFF. In DNA form, the CDR3 reads TGTGCCAGCAGCTTACCAACTCCCTTGGCCGGGGAGCTGTTTTTT. Looking up the rest from reference TRBV11-2 and TRBJ2-2 gives the full variable domain: EAGVAQSPRYKIIEKRQSVAFWCNPISGHATLYWYQQILGQGPKLLIQFQNNGVVDDSQLPKDRFSAERLKGVDSTLKIQPAKLEDSAVYLCASSLPTPLAGELFFGEGSRLTVL.

The chain carries TRBV21-1 and TRBJ2-6; the table's D call, TRBD2, has no DNA check behind it. TRBV21-1 is recorded as a pseudogene. This CDR3 comprises 21 residues. This CDR3 reads CASSKPFYAERERTGANVLTF. The CDR3 DNA sequence: TGTGCCAGCAGCAAACCGTTCTACGCGGAGCGGGAGAGAACTGGGGCCAACGTCCTGACTTTC.

This chain joins TRBV10-1 and TRBJ2-3; TRBD2 matches 8 bases. The germline gives CDR1 WNHNN, CDR2 SYGVQD (reference sequence). V was clipped by 8 bases and J by 2 bases; unmatched bases: 9. This CDR3 has 15 amino acids. The CDR3 protein is CASLLSGKTTDTQYF. In nucleotides, the CDR3 is TGCGCCAGCCTCCTTAGCGGGAAGACCACAGATACGCAGTATTTT.